This entry features one T cell receptor (beta chain) sequence. Its specificity is unknown. Amplification from RNA transcripts yielded the TCR beta CDR3 regions. RT-PCR in the first round used HTBI primers; a second-round multiplex PCR followed. TCRdb passed the multiplex PCR reads through MiXCR, listing each CDR3 protein once. The sample lists about 700,000 distinct CDR3 sequences; about two fifths were seen once. The data originate from a study of Graves' ophthalmopathy and Graves' hyperthyroidism. Uncontrolled infections, other autoimmune diseases, pregnancy or lactation barred patients from enrollment. Study-wide results and limits: Using a 13-signature model, the authors split ophthalmopathy from stable hyperthyroidism, with 87.88% sensitivity and 81.08% specificity. Predictions made by the model for ophthalmopathy progression reached more than 55% sensitivity and almost 75% specificity. Most expanded clonotypes from thyroid (those above 0.001 frequency) were also found in blood.

The CDR3 sequence is 21 residues long. In germline, CDR1 is SSHAT, CDR2 FNYEAQ (reference sequence). V gave up 5 bases and J gave up 0 bases; unmatched junction bases: 21. The sequencing sample was made of peripheral blood. The chain carries TRBV7-7 and TRBJ2-2, with TRBD1 matching 7 bases. The TCR sequence derives from an adult man with Graves' ophthalmopathy. CDR3 in DNA: TGTGCCAGCAGCCAACAACGAGCCGGGACAGCCTCCTTCGCGAACACCGGGGAGCTGTTTTTT. It codes for CASSQQRAGTASFANTGELFF.